This record looks at one T cell receptor beta chain sequence and its context. The antigen remains unidentified. This sample stems from a study of shared clonotypes between healthy human individuals. Data came from immunoSEQ multiplex PCR; TCRdb stores just in-frame clones and leaves some out. The sample consists of about 380,000 clones, about 96% of them appearing once. Study observations and caveats: On the whole, naive subsets had larger estimated richness than memory subsets had.

What was sequenced was memory CD8+ T cells sorted from blood. Subset: CD45RO+ cells pooled with CCR7-negative TemRA cells. The sequence was obtained from a man under 40 in good health.

DNA of the CDR3: TGTGCCAGCGTCCGGACTAGCGCCTACAATGAGCAGTTCTTC. This codes for CASVRTSAYNEQFF. The chain joins TRBV7-9 to TRBJ2-1; 9 bases match TRBD2. The germline V gene has CDR1 SEHNR and CDR2 FQNEAQ (reference sequence). V lost 8 bases and J lost 2; bases outside the gene matches: 4. The CDR3 contains 14 residues.